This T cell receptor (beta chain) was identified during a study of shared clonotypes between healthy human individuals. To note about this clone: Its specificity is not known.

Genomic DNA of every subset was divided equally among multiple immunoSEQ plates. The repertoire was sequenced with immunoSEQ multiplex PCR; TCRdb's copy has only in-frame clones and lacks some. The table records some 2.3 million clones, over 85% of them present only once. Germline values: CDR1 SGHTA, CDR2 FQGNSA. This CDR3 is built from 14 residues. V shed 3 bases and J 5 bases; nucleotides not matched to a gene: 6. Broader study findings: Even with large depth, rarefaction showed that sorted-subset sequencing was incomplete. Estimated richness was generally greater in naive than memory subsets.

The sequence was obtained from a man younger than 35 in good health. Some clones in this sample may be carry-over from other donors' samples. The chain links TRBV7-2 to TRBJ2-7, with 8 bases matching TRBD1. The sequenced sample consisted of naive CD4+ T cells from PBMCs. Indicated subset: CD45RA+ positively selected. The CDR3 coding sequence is TGTGCCAGCAGCTTGAGGACAGGGTATCACGAGCAGTACTTC. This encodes CASSLRTGYHEQYF.